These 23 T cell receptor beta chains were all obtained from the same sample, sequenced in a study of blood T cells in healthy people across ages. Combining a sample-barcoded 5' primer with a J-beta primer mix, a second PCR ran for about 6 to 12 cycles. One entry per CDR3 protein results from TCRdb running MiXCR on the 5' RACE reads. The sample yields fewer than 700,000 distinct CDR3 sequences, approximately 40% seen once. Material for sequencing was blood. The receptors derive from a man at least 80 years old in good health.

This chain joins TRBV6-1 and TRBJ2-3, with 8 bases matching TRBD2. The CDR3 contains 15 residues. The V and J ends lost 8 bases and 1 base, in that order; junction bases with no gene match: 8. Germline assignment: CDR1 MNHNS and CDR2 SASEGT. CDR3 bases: TGTGCCAGCCATTTAGTCGGGGGGGGCACAGATACGCAGTATTTT. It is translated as CASHLVGGGTDTQYF.

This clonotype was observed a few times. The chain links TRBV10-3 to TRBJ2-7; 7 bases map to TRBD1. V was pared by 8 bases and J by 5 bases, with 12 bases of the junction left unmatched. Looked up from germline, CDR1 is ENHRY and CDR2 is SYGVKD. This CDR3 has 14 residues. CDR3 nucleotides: TGTGCCATCGGAACAGGGGTCGGGGCAGACGAGCAGTACTTC. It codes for CAIGTGVGADEQYF.

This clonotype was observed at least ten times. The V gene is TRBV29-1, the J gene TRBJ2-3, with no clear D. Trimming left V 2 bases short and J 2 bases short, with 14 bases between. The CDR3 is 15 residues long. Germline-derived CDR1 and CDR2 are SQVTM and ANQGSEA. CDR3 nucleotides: TGCAGCGTTGAAAGCCCCACCGGGCTCACAGATACGCAGTATTTT. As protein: CSVESPTGLTDTQYF.

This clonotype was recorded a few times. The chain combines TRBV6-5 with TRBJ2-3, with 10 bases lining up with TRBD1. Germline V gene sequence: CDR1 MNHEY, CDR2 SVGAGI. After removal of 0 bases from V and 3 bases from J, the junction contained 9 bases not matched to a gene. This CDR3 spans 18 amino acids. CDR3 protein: CASSYSTGTGAETDTQYF. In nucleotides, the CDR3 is TGTGCCAGCAGTTACTCGACGGGGACAGGGGCAGAGACAGATACGCAGTATTTT.

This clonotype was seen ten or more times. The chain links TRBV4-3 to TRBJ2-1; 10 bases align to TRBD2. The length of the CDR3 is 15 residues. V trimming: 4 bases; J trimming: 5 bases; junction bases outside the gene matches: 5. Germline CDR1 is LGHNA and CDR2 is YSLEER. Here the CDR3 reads CASSPGTSANNEQFF. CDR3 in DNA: TGCGCCAGCAGCCCCGGGACTAGCGCCAACAATGAGCAGTTCTTC.

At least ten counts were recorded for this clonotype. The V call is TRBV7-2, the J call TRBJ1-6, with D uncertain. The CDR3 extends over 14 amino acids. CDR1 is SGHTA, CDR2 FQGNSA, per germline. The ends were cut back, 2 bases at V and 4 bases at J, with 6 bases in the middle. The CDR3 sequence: CASSLNTYNSPLHF. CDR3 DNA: TGTGCCAGCAGCTTAAACACGTATAATTCACCCCTCCACTTT.

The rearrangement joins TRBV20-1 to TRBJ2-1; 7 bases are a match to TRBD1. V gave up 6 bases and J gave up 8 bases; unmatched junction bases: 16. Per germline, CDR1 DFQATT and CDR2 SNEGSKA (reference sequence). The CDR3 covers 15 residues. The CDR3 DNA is TGCAGTGCCACGAGCGTTAGGGGGCGGTCGTATGAGCAGTTCTTC. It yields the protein CSATSVRGRSYEQFF.

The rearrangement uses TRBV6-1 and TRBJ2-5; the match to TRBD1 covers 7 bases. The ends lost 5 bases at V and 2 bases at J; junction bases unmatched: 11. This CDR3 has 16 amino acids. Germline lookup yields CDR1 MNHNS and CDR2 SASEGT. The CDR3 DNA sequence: TGTGCCAGCAGTAAAGTTAGGGGACAGCATCAAGAGACCCAGTACTTC. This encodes CASSKVRGQHQETQYF.

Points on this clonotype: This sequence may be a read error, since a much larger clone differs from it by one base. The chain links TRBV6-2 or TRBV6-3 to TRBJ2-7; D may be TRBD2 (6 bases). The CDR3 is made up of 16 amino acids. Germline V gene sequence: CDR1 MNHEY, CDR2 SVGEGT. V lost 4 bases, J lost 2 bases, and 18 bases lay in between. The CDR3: CASSSMGRPDTYEQYF. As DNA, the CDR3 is TGTGCCAGCAGTTCTATGGGGAGGCCGGACACCTACGAGCAGTACTTC.

The CDR3 region is CASRRGELNTEAFF. In DNA form, the CDR3 reads TGTGCCAGCCGCCGCGGTGAGTTGAACACTGAAGCTTTCTTT. The chain uses TRBV6-2 or TRBV6-3 and TRBJ1-1; unclear D gene. Germline V gene lookup returns CDR1 MNHEY and CDR2 SVGEGT. The CDR3 spans 14 residues. V lost 8 bases and J lost 0, with 13 bases in between.

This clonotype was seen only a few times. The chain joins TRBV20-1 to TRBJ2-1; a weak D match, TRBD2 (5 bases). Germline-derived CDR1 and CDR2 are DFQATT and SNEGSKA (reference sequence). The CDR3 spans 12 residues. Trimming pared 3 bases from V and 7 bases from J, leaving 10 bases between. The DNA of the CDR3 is TGCAGTGCTAGGAACGGGGATAATGAGCAGTTCTTC. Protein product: CSARNGDNEQFF.

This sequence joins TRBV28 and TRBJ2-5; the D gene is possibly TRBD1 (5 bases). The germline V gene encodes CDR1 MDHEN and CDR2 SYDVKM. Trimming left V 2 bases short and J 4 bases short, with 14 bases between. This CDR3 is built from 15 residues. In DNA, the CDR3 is TGTGCCAGCAGTTTAAGCTTAGCAGGGTCAGAGACCCAGTACTTC. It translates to CASSLSLAGSETQYF. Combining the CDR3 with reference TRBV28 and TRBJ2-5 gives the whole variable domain DVKVTQSSRYLVKRTGEKVFLECVQDMDHENMFWYRQDPGLGLRLIYFSYDVKMKEKGDIPEGYSVSREKKERFSLILESASTNQTSMYLCASSLSLAGSETQYFGPGTRLLVL.

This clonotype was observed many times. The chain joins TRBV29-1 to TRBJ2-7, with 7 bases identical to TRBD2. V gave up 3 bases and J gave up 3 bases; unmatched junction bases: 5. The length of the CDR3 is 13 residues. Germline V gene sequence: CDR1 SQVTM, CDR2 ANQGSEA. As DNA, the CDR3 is TGCAGCGTTGATACGGGGGGAAACTACGAGCAGTACTTC. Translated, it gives CSVDTGGNYEQYF.

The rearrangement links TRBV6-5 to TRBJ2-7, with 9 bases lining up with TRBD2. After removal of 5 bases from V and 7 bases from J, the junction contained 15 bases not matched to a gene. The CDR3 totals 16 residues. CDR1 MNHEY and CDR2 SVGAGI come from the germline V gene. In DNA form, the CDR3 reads TGTGCCAGCAGTCCGATGGGTAGCGGGAGTTATAATGAGCAGTACTTC. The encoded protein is CASSPMGSGSYNEQYF.

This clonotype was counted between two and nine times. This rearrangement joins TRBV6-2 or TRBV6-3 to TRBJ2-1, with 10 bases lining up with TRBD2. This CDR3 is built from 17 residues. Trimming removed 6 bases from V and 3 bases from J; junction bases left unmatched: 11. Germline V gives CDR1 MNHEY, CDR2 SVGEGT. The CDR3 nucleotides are TGTGCCAGCAGAACCCTTGGGCTAGCGGGAGTCTACAATGAGCAGTTCTTC. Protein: CASRTLGLAGVYNEQFF.

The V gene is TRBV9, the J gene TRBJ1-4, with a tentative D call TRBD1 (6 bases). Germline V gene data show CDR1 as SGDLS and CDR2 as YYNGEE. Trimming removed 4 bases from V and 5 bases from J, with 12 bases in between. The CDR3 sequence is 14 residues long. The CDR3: CASSHGQTNEKLFF. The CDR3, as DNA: TGTGCCAGCAGCCACGGACAGACAAATGAAAAACTGTTTTTT.

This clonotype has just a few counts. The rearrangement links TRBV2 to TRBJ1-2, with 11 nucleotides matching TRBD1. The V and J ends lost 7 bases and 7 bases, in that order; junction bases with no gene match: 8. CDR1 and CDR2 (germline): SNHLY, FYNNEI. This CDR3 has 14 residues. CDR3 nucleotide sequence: TGTGCCAGCACCCTGGACAGGGGGCGAGGTGGCTACACCTTC. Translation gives CASTLDRGRGGYTF.

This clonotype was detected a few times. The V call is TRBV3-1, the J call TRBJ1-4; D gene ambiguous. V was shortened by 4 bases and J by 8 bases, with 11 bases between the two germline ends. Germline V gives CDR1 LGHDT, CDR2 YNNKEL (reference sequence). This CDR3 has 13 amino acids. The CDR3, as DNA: TGTGCCAGCAGCCCAGGACTGGAAGAAAAACTGTTTTTT. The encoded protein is CASSPGLEEKLFF.

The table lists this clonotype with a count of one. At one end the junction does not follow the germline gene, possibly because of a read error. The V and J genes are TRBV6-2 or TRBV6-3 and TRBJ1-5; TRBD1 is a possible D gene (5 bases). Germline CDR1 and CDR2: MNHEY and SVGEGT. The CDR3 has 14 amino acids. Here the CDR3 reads CASSAGSLLQPQHF. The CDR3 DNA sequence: TGCGCCAGCTCGGCAGGGTCGCTTCTTCAGCCCCAGCATTTT.

Here the CDR3 reads CASSLAEGVAGYYEQYF. CDR3 DNA: TGTGCCAGCAGCTTAGCAGAGGGGGTAGCGGGATACTACGAGCAGTACTTC. The genes are TRBV7-9 and TRBJ2-7; 8 bases are shared with TRBD2. This CDR3 region has 17 residues. The germline V gene has CDR1 SEHNR and CDR2 FQNEAQ (reference sequence). V lost 0 bases, J lost 3 bases, and 10 bases stayed unmatched.

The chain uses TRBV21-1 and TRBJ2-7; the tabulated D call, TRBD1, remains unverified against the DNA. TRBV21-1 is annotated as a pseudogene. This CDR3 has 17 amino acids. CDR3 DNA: TGTGCCAGCAGCAAATGGGGCGAAGGGGGTACCCACAGCGAGCAGTACTTC. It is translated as CASSKWGEGGTHSEQYF.

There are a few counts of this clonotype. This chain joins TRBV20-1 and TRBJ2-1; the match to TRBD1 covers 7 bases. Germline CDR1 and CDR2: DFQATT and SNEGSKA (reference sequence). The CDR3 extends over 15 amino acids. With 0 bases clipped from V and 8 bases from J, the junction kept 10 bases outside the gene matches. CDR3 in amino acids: CSARDRDRRVHEQFF. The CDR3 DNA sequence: TGCAGTGCTAGAGACAGGGACAGAAGGGTCCATGAGCAGTTCTTC.

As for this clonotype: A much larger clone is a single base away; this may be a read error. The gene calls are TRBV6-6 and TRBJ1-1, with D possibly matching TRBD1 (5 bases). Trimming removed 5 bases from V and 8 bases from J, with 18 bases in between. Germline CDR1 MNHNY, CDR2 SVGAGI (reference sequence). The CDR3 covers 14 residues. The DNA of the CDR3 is TGTGCCAGCAGTGACGTGGGTCAGGGAACGGAAGCTTTCTTT. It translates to CASSDVGQGTEAFF.